One and the same sample provided the 27 T cell receptor beta chains below, sequenced in a study of blood T cell repertoires in COVID-19. Only in-frame clones appear in the TCRdb table, and some are missing; sequencing was by immunoSEQ multiplex PCR. The table includes more than 250,000 clones, over 70% detected once. Sequencing used peripheral blood. These receptor sequences come from a woman in her forties or fifties with acute or convalescent COVID-19.

There are a few counts of this clone. The chain recombines TRBV7-2 with TRBJ2-1, with D tentatively TRBD2 (5 bases). Germline CDR1 SGHTA, CDR2 FQGNSA. V lost 1 base and J 6 bases, leaving 10 bases between the germline ends. The CDR3 spans 14 residues. This CDR3 reads CASSLVGVFNEQFF. The CDR3 coding sequence is TGTGCCAGCAGCTTAGTGGGAGTCTTCAATGAGCAGTTCTTC.

The chain carries TRBV19 and TRBJ2-3; D might be TRBD1 (7 bases). V was trimmed by 7 bases and J by 6 bases, leaving 23 bases between them. This CDR3 has 16 residues. Germline V lookup: CDR1 LNHDA, CDR2 SQIVND (reference sequence). CDR3 sequence reads: CASISGTANREDTQYF. CDR3 nucleotide sequence: TGTGCCAGTATTTCCGGGACAGCGAATCGGGAGGATACGCAGTATTTT.

The V and J genes are TRBV11-3 and TRBJ1-6; D is possibly TRBD1 (5 bases). Trimming removed 6 bases from V and 9 bases from J, with 12 bases in between. The CDR3 loop spans 13 amino acids. Germline-derived CDR1 and CDR2 are SGHNT and YENEEA. CDR3 coding DNA: TGTGCCAGCAGTCGGGACTCGAGTTCACCCCTCCACTTT. The encoded protein is CASSRDSSSPLHF.

The chain employs TRBV6-5 and TRBJ2-7; D not certain. Between the trimmed V and J ends, which lost 8 bases and 1 base, there was a span of 15 bases. Germline V gene sequence: CDR1 MNHEY, CDR2 SVGAGI. The CDR3 is made up of 14 amino acids. The CDR3 region has the DNA TGTGCCAGCCGCTATTTATGGTCGTCCTACGAGCAGTACGTC. Translated, it gives CASRYLWSSYEQYV.

Details on this clone: The junction and the germline gene differ at one end; a read error may be behind it. This chain connects TRBV9 to TRBJ2-1, with 8 nucleotides matching TRBD2. This CDR3 has 15 amino acids. In germline, CDR1 is SGDLS, CDR2 YYNGEE. The CDR3 sequence is CARSARGGSYNEQFF. The CDR3 DNA reads as TGCGCCCGCAGCGCCCGGGGGGGGTCCTACAATGAGCAGTTCTTC.

The V and J genes are TRBV14 and TRBJ2-5; weak D call: TRBD2 (5 bases). The CDR3 contains 15 residues. Per germline, CDR1 SGHDN and CDR2 FVKESK. V lost 4 bases and J lost 4, with 16 bases in between. CDR3 sequence: CASSPGELASETQYF. The CDR3 region has the DNA TGTGCCAGCAGCCCAGGAGAGCTAGCTTCAGAGACCCAGTACTTC.

The chain combines TRBV2 with TRBJ1-4; D perhaps matches TRBD1 (6 bases). The V end was cut by 6 bases, the J end by 7 bases, with 9 bases between. CDR3 size: 12 residues. Per the germline V gene, CDR1 is SNHLY and CDR2 is FYNNEI. The CDR3 loop reads CASSIRGEKLFF. CDR3 DNA: TGTGCCAGCAGCATCAGGGGTGAAAAACTGTTTTTT.

With regard to this clone: A read error may account for a junction end that differs from germline. The chain recombines TRBV9 with TRBJ2-2; maybe TRBD1 (5 bases). CDR1 is SGDLS and CDR2 is YYNGEE in the germline V gene. CDR3 length: 14 residues. The CDR3 bases are TGTGCCAGCAGGGGGCCAACGAACAACGGGGAGCTGTTTTTT. This codes for CASRGPTNNGELFF.

The chain couples TRBV11-3 to TRBJ2-2, with TRBD2 identical over 13 bases. In germline, CDR1 is SGHNT, CDR2 YENEEA. The CDR3 totals 16 residues. J lost 2 bases, V lost 6 bases, and 3 bases had no gene match. As DNA, the CDR3 is TGTGCCAGCAGTCGACTAGCGGGAGGTAACACCGGGGAGCTGTTTTTT. This gives the protein CASSRLAGGNTGELFF.

This clone turned up a few times. The chain combines TRBV5-6 with TRBJ1-1; 7 positions agree with TRBD1. Germline V gene data show CDR1 as SGHDT and CDR2 as YYEEEE. The V gene end was trimmed by 1 base and the J gene end by 4 bases; junction bases not matched to a gene: 4. This CDR3 is built from 14 residues. The CDR3 is CASSLITGATEAFF. In DNA, the CDR3 is TGTGCCAGCAGCTTGATAACAGGGGCCACTGAAGCTTTCTTT.

This clone was detected only once. The chain has TRBV5-1 and TRBJ2-5; D might be TRBD1 (6 bases). This CDR3 contains 17 residues. The germline V gene encodes CDR1 SGHRS and CDR2 YFSETQ. V dropped 4 bases and J dropped 5 bases, with 24 bases sitting between them. The CDR3 reads CASSVDPQQGKGETQYF. DNA for the CDR3: TGCGCCAGCAGCGTTGACCCCCAACAGGGAAAGGGGGAGACCCAGTACTTC. Supplemented by reference TRBV5-1 and TRBJ2-5, the full variable domain reads KAGVTQTPRYLIKTRGQQVTLSCSPISGHRSVSWYQQTPGQGLQFLFEYFSETQRNKGNFPGRFSGRQFSNSRSEMNVSTLELGDSALYLCASSVDPQQGKGETQYFGPGTRLLVL.

J is TRBJ2-5 and V is TRBV4-2; 9 bases match TRBD2. The CDR3 sequence is 19 residues long. Trimming removed 0 bases from V and 5 bases from J; junction bases left unmatched: 16. The germline CDR1 and CDR2 sequences are LGHNA and YNFKEQ. CDR3 sequence: CASSQDRSLDAGGQETQYF. The DNA for the CDR3 is TGTGCCAGCAGCCAAGATCGATCCCTCGATGCGGGGGGGCAGGAGACCCAGTACTTC.

In regard to this clone: This same CDR3 is encoded by further DNA sequences in the sample. The V call is TRBV7-2, the J call TRBJ2-5, with D unresolved. Germline values: CDR1 SGHTA, CDR2 FQGNSA. Trimming shortened V by 1 base and J by 4 bases, and 4 bases separated the two germline ends. This CDR3 contains 12 residues. CDR3 DNA sequence: TGTGCCAGCAGCTTAGATAGAGAGACCCAGTACTTC. This translates into CASSLDRETQYF.

The DNA of the CDR3 is TGTGCCAGCAGCCAAGATATGGTCTTTAGGGTAGCGGAATACTACGAGCAGTACTTC. Protein product: CASSQDMVFRVAEYYEQYF. V usage is TRBV4-2 and J usage is TRBJ2-7; D is perhaps TRBD2 (6 bases). Germline assignment: CDR1 LGHNA and CDR2 YNFKEQ. V was clipped by 0 bases and J by 3 bases, with 24 bases between them. This CDR3 comprises 19 residues.

CDR3 amino acids: CASSRGGTPSNYGYTF. For the CDR3, the DNA is TGTGCCAGCAGCCGGGGGGGCACTCCCAGTAACTATGGCTACACCTTC. The chain combines TRBV7-9 with TRBJ1-2, with a weak D call TRBD1 (6 bases). In germline, CDR1 is SEHNR, CDR2 FQNEAQ (reference sequence). The ends were cut back, 5 bases at V and 1 base at J, with 17 bases in the middle. CDR3 length equals 16 residues.

V gene TRBV5-4 combines with J gene TRBJ2-3; 8 bases agree with TRBD1. Looked up from germline, CDR1 is SGHNT and CDR2 is YYREEE (reference sequence). V shed 6 bases and J 2 bases; nucleotides not matched to a gene: 11. The CDR3 consists of 16 residues. The CDR3 loop reads CASTLQTGAITDTQYF. The CDR3 nucleotides are TGTGCCAGCACCCTTCAGACAGGGGCGATCACAGATACGCAGTATTTT. The variable domain in full, with the rest retrieved from reference TRBV5-4 and TRBJ2-3, is ETGVTQSPTHLIKTRGQQVTLRCSSQSGHNTVSWYQQALGQGPQFIFQYYREEENGRGNFPPRFSGLQFPNYSSELNVNALELDDSALYLCASTLQTGAITDTQYFGPGTRLTVL.

The chain carries TRBV6-5 and TRBJ2-7; D not resolved. CDR1 is MNHEY and CDR2 is SVGAGI in the germline V gene. This CDR3 spans 11 amino acids. V was pared by 6 bases and J by 5 bases, with 8 bases between. The CDR3 DNA is TGTGCCAGCAGGCGACAAGACGAGCAGTACTTC. The encoded protein is CASRRQDEQYF.

V gene TRBV30 combines with J gene TRBJ1-4, with 8 positions matching TRBD1. This CDR3 spans 15 amino acids. The germline CDR1 and CDR2 sequences are GTSNPN and SVGIG (reference sequence). J lost 8 bases, V lost 1 base, and 9 bases had no gene match. CDR3: CAWSAGTGPWEKLFF. CDR3 DNA: TGTGCCTGGAGTGCTGGGACAGGTCCGTGGGAAAAACTGTTTTTT.

V gene TRBV5-4 combines with J gene TRBJ1-1; D gene ambiguous. This CDR3 comprises 12 residues. Germline loops: CDR1 SGHNT, CDR2 YYREEE (reference sequence). V lost 2 bases and J lost 7, with 9 bases in between. CDR3 in DNA: TGTGCCAGCAGCTTCGGGGTCCTTGAAGCTTTCTTT. It specifies CASSFGVLEAFF.

The CDR3 nucleotides are TGTGCCAGCAGCCCCCCCGGGGATGCTTACGAGCAGTACTTC. Its protein is CASSPPGDAYEQYF. This chain uses TRBV7-3 with TRBJ2-7; possible D gene TRBD2, 5 bases. CDR1 and CDR2 from the germline V gene are SGHTA and FQGTGA. This CDR3 spans 14 amino acids. Between the trimmed V and J ends, which lost 5 bases and 4 bases, there was a span of 15 bases.

The rearrangement joins TRBV6-5 to TRBJ1-6; unclear D gene. Per germline, CDR1 MNHEY and CDR2 SVGAGI. This CDR3 spans 14 amino acids. V shed 5 bases and J shed 7 bases, with 12 bases lying between them. In DNA form, the CDR3 reads TGTGCCAGCAGTCGGACGGGGTACAATTCACCCCTCCACTTT. Encoded protein: CASSRTGYNSPLHF.

The chain carries TRBV3-1 (or the pseudogene TRBV3-2) and TRBJ1-1, with 11 bases aligning to TRBD1. In germline, CDR1 is LGHDT, CDR2 YNNKEL (reference sequence). V dropped 6 bases and J dropped 3; count of bases not matched to a gene: 3. There are 14 residues in the CDR3. CDR3 residues: CASRDRGRDTEAFF. The CDR3 DNA reads as TGTGCCAGCAGGGACAGGGGGCGCGACACTGAAGCTTTCTTT.

The chain joins TRBV6-6 to TRBJ2-5; TRBD2 matches at 12 bases. CDR3 length equals 16 residues. CDR1 is MNHNY and CDR2 is SVGAGI in the germline V gene (reference sequence). V shed 2 bases and J 2 bases; nucleotides not matched to a gene: 3. The CDR3 DNA is TGTGCCAGCAGTTACGCGACTAGCGGGGGACAAGAGACCCAGTACTTC. Translation: CASSYATSGGQETQYF.

This chain connects TRBV28 to TRBJ2-7, with 7 bases lining up with TRBD1. The CDR3 contains 13 residues. V trimming: 4 bases; J trimming: 2 bases; junction bases outside the gene matches: 2. Germline V gene sequence: CDR1 MDHEN, CDR2 SYDVKM. The CDR3 DNA is TGTGCCAGCAGTTCGGGACAGACCTACGAGCAGTACGTC. Its translation is CASSSGQTYEQYV.

The chain couples TRBV6-5 to TRBJ1-2, with D possibly being TRBD1 (6 bases). This CDR3 has 14 amino acids. Germline V gene data show CDR1 as MNHEY and CDR2 as SVGAGI. V was cut by 6 bases and J by 4 bases, with 15 bases left in between. In DNA, the CDR3 is TGTGCCAGCAGGCCTAGGGGAGGGGGCTATGGCTACACCTTC. Its protein is CASRPRGGGYGYTF.

V is TRBV3-1 (or the pseudogene TRBV3-2) and J is TRBJ2-2; 13 bases align to TRBD2. The CDR3 spans 18 residues. The germline CDR1 and CDR2 sequences are LGHDT and YNNKEL (reference sequence). J was trimmed by 4 bases and V by 0 bases; bases with no gene match: 5. The CDR3 bases are TGTGCCAGCAGCCAAGAGACCGGACTAGCGGGGGTCACCGGGGAGCTGTTTTTT. It is translated as CASSQETGLAGVTGELFF.

The chain carries TRBV9 and TRBJ2-2; 12 bases agree with TRBD1. With 1 base clipped from V and 7 bases from J, the junction kept 5 bases outside the gene matches. The germline gives CDR1 SGDLS, CDR2 YYNGEE. The length of the CDR3 is 16 residues. The CDR3 reads CASSVPGQGAGGELFF. In DNA form, the CDR3 reads TGTGCCAGCAGCGTACCGGGACAGGGGGCTGGCGGGGAGCTGTTTTTT.